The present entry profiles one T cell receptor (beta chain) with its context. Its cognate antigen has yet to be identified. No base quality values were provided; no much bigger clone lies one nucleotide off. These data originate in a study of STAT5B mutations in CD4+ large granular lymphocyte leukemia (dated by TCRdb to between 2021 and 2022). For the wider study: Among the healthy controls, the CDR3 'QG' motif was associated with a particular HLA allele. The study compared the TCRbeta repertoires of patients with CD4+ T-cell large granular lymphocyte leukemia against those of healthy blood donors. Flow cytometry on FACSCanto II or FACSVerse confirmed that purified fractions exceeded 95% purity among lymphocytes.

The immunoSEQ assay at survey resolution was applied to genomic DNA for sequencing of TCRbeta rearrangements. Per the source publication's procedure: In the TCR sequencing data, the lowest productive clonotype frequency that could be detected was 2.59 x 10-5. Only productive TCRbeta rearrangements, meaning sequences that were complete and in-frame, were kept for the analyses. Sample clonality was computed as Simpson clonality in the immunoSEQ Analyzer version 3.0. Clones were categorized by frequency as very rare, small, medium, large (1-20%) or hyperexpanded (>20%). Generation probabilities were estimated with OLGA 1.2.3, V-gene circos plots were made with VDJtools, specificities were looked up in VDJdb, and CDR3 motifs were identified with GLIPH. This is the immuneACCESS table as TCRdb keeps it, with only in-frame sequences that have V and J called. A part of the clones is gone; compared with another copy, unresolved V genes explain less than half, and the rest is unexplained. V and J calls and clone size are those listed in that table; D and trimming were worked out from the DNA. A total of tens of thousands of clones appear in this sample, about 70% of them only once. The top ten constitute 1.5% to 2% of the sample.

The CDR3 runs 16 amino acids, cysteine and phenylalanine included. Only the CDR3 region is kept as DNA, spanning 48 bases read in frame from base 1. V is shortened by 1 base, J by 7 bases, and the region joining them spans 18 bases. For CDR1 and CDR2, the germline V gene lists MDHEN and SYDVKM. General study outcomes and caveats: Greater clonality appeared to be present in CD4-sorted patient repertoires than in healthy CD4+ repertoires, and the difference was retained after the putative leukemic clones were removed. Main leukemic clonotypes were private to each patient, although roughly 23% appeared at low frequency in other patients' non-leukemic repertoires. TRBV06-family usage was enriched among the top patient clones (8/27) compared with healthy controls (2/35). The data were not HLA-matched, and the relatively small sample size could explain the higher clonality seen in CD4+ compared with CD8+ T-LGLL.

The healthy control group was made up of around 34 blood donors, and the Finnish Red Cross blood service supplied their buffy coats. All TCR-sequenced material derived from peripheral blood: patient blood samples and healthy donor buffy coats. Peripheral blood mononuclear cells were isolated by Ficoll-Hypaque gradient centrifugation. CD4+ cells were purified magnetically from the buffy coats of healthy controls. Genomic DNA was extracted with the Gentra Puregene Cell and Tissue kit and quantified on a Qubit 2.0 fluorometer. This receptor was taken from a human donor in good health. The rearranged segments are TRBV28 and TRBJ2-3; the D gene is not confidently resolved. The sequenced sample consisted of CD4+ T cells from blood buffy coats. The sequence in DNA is TGTGCCAGCAGTTTATTCAGTAAGTCTACACAGTATACGCAGTATTTT. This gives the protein CASSLFSKSTQYTQYF.